This T cell receptor beta chain originates from a study of Ad26.COV2.S vaccination and SARS-CoV-2 variants. Overall study results and limits: Greater spike-specific TCR breadth was seen in vaccine recipients than in placebo recipients. For non-spike TCRs, breadth in vaccine recipients resembled that in placebo recipients. Measures of TCR breadth and depth may have fallen short of total T cell responses. After vaccination, reports described spike-specific CD8+ and CD4+ T cell responses as showing substantial breadth.

For this clone: The antigen is unknown.

Generated by immunoSEQ multiplex PCR, the TCRdb table keeps only in-frame clones and is missing some. Of about 350,000 clones in the sample, roughly nine tenths are singletons; the top ten hold 3.9%. Sequenced here: peripheral blood, sampled after recovery from COVID-19. The clonotype originates from a human donor who had recovered from COVID-19.

CDR3 residues: CATSREKGPRTEAFF. The CDR3 DNA reads TGTGCCACCAGCAGGGAAAAGGGGCCTCGCACTGAAGCTTTCTTT. This chain links TRBV15 with TRBJ1-1; D possibly corresponds to TRBD1 (5 bases). The CDR3 is 15 amino acids. V gave up 3 bases and J gave up 4 bases, with 15 bases separating them. The V gene's germline CDR1 is LNHNV and CDR2 YYDKDF (reference sequence).